One and the same sample provided the 24 T cell receptor beta chains below, sequenced in a study of CD8+ T cells in alopecia areata (dated by TCRdb to about 2018). This specimen's time point label, interpreted: around 22 weeks on oral tofacitinib. What the treatment or condition label conveys for this sample: oral pan-JAK inhibitor, 5-10 mg twice daily. The library relied on the immunoSEQ multiplex PCR assay. To provide template for TCR sequencing, every sample had RNA extracted and reverse transcribed into cDNA. As stored in TCRdb, this immuneACCESS dataset retains in-frame rearrangements with V and J assigned. A fraction of the clones does not appear; measured against another copy, unresolved V genes explain less than half of the discrepancy, and the remainder lacks a known reason. The sample table shows over 150,000 clones, and roughly 64% are seen once. More than 5.5% of the sample is in the top ten clones.

The material sequenced was CD4+ T cells sorted from blood, taken at week 24, from a patient treated with tofacitinib. The receptors here all came from a human donor with alopecia areata.

This clone was seen a few times. V usage is TRBV29-1 and J usage is TRBJ1-2; TRBD1 matches 7 bases. V shed 5 bases, J shed 6 bases, and the junction held 12 bases outside the gene matches. This CDR3 has 14 residues. From germline, CDR1 is SQVTM and CDR2 ANQGSEA. The DNA for the CDR3 is TGCAGCGTTACACAGGGGTCCTCGGTCCATGGCTACACCTTC. Protein product: CSVTQGSSVHGYTF.

The V call is TRBV6-5, the J call TRBJ2-3; 12 nucleotides line up with TRBD2. J lost 8 bases, V lost 8 bases, and 8 bases had no gene match. Germline V gives CDR1 MNHEY, CDR2 SVGAGI. The length of the CDR3 is 14 residues. The CDR3 DNA reads TGTGCCAGCTCGGCTAGCGGGGGGGATGGTACGCAGTATTTT. Its protein is CASSASGGDGTQYF.

This clone showed up just once. The genes are TRBV30 and TRBJ2-2; a possible D gene is TRBD2 (5 bases). V was pared by 3 bases and J by 5 bases, with 10 bases between. The CDR3 is made up of 13 amino acids. Germline V gives CDR1 GTSNPN, CDR2 SVGIG (reference sequence). For the CDR3, the DNA is TGTGCCTGGAGGAACACGGGAACCGGGGAGCTGTTTTTT. It encodes CAWRNTGTGELFF.

The V and J genes are TRBV6-6 and TRBJ1-2; D unclear. The ends were cut back, 6 bases at V and 4 bases at J, with 18 bases in the middle. The CDR3 length is 15 residues. Germline CDR1 is MNHNY and CDR2 is SVGAGI (reference sequence). CDR3 in amino acids: CASSPQVRGIYGYTF. The CDR3 nucleotides are TGTGCCAGCAGCCCCCAAGTACGGGGTATCTATGGCTACACCTTC.

The chain employs TRBV30 and TRBJ2-3; TRBD1 matches 7 bases. V shed 2 bases, J shed 8 bases, and the junction held 22 bases outside the gene matches. Germline V CDR1 and CDR2: GTSNPN, SVGIG (reference sequence). The CDR3 contains 18 residues. In DNA form, the CDR3 reads TGTGCCTGGAGTCCCCGGACAGGTTCCCAAATTGCCACGGGTACGCAGTATTTT. This encodes CAWSPRTGSQIATGTQYF. Based on the CDR3 plus reference TRBV30 and TRBJ2-3, the full variable domain is SQTIHQWPATLVQPVGSPLSLECTVEGTSNPNLYWYRQAAGRGLQLLFYSVGIGQISSEVPQNLSASRPQDRQFILSSKKLLLSDSGFYLCAWSPRTGSQIATGTQYFGPGTRLTVL.

The chain links TRBV7-3 to TRBJ2-2; the D gene is possibly TRBD2 (6 bases). This CDR3 is built from 14 residues. The V and J ends lost 0 bases and 5 bases respectively, with 7 bases between them. The V gene's germline CDR1 is SGHTA and CDR2 FQGTGA. The chain's CDR3 is CASSLTLATGELFF. The CDR3 nucleotides read TGTGCCAGCAGCTTAACCCTAGCGACCGGGGAGCTGTTTTTT.

V and J are TRBV5-6 and TRBJ2-1; D is undetermined. Germline values: CDR1 SGHDT, CDR2 YYEEEE. This CDR3 contains 11 residues. The V and J ends lost 0 bases and 9 bases respectively, with 4 bases between them. The CDR3 here is CASSLAVEQFF. CDR3 in DNA: TGTGCCAGCAGCTTGGCAGTTGAGCAGTTCTTC. Full variable domain (remainder filled in from reference TRBV5-6 and TRBJ2-1): DAGVTQSPTHLIKTRGQQVTLRCSPKSGHDTVSWYQQALGQGPQFIFQYYEEEERQRGNFPDRFSGHQFPNYSSELNVNALLLGDSALYLCASSLAVEQFFGPGTRLTVL.

The chain couples TRBV2 to TRBJ1-6; D gene uncertain. Trimming stripped 4 bases from V and 0 bases from J, with 7 bases between. The CDR3 is made up of 15 amino acids. From germline, CDR1 is SNHLY and CDR2 FYNNEI. CDR3 sequence reads: CASSGTSSYNSPLHF. Written as DNA, the CDR3 is TGTGCCAGCAGTGGGACGAGCTCCTATAATTCACCCCTCCACTTT.

This clone was observed a handful of times. The gene calls are TRBV6-1 and TRBJ2-6; no firm D call. Germline values: CDR1 MNHNS, CDR2 SASEGT. Trimming removed 5 bases from V and 4 bases from J, with 9 bases in between. The CDR3 sequence is 14 residues long. CDR3 residues: CASSWVNGANVLTF. The CDR3 region has the DNA TGTGCCAGCAGTTGGGTGAACGGGGCCAACGTCCTGACTTTC.

The chain recombines TRBV4-3 with TRBJ2-7; 9 positions match TRBD1. The CDR3 is 17 residues long. Germline assignment: CDR1 LGHNA and CDR2 YSLEER. The V segment lost 0 bases and the J segment 0 bases; nucleotides outside the gene matches: 6. The CDR3 bases are TGCGCCAGCAGCCAAGATTGGGGACAGGGAACCTCCTACGAGCAGTACTTC. It yields the protein CASSQDWGQGTSYEQYF.

The chain carries TRBV6-5 and TRBJ2-4; 7 positions match TRBD1. The length of the CDR3 is 13 residues. The junction had 2 bases not matched to a gene; V was cut back by 6 bases and J by 3 bases. Germline CDR1 and CDR2: MNHEY and SVGAGI. This chain's CDR3 is CASSGTDKNIQYF. In DNA, the CDR3 is TGTGCCAGCAGCGGGACAGACAAAAACATTCAGTACTTC.

V usage is TRBV5-1 and J usage is TRBJ1-2; the D is unclear. V lost 0 bases to trimming and J lost 7 bases, with 13 bases between them. This CDR3 contains 14 residues. Per germline, CDR1 SGHRS and CDR2 YFSETQ. Written as DNA, the CDR3 is TGCGCCAGCAGCTTGGGCTCCCCAGCGGGTGGCTACACCTTC. Residues: CASSLGSPAGGYTF.

Comments on this clone: Other DNA sequences in this sample translate to the same CDR3. The gene calls are TRBV5-1 and TRBJ1-1; 9 nucleotides agree with TRBD1. Trimming at V came to 1 base and at J to 3 bases, leaving 4 bases not matched to a gene. Germline CDR1 and CDR2: SGHRS and YFSETQ. The CDR3 runs to 15 residues. The CDR3 reads CASSLTGGYDTEAFF. CDR3 nucleotide sequence: TGCGCCAGCAGCTTGACAGGGGGCTACGACACTGAAGCTTTCTTT.

The chain carries TRBV19 and TRBJ2-1; 11 nucleotides match TRBD2. The CDR3 contains 17 residues. The germline CDR1 and CDR2 sequences are LNHDA and SQIVND (reference sequence). The J segment lost 5 bases and the V segment lost 6 bases, leaving 12 bases of the junction unmatched. The CDR3 sequence is CASSVNPRLAGHNEQFF. CDR3 nucleotides: TGTGCCAGTAGCGTTAATCCGAGACTAGCGGGGCACAATGAGCAGTTCTTC. Drawing the rest from reference TRBV19 and TRBJ2-1, the complete variable domain is DGGITQSPKYLFRKEGQNVTLSCEQNLNHDAMYWYRQDPGQGLRLIYYSQIVNDFQKGDIAEGYSVSREKKESFPLTVTSAQKNPTAFYLCASSVNPRLAGHNEQFFGPGTRLTVL.

As regards this clone: Other DNA sequences within the sample encode an identical CDR3. This chain joins TRBV7-2 and TRBJ2-7; the D gene is possibly TRBD2 (7 bases). V lost 3 bases and J lost 4, with 10 bases in between. CDR3 length: 13 amino acids. Germline V gene sequence: CDR1 SGHTA, CDR2 FQGNSA. DNA for the CDR3: TGTGCCAGCAGCTTCGGGGGGCCGTACGAGCAGTACTTC. Translation gives CASSFGGPYEQYF.

The rearrangement joins TRBV7-3 to TRBJ2-7; D gene uncertain. This CDR3 has 13 amino acids. Germline V CDR1 and CDR2: SGHTA, FQGTGA. V was pared by 3 bases and J by 0 bases, with 6 bases between. For the CDR3, the DNA is TGTGCCAGCAGCTTGGGCATCTCCTACGAGCAGTACTTC. Translation gives CASSLGISYEQYF. Complete variable domain (other parts from reference TRBV7-3 and TRBJ2-7): GAGVSQTPSNKVTEKGKYVELRCDPISGHTALYWYRQSLGQGPEFLIYFQGTGAADDSGLPNDRFFAVRPEGSVSTLKIQRTERGDSAVYLCASSLGISYEQYFGPGTRLTVT.

This clone appeared a few times. The V and J genes are TRBV7-8 and TRBJ1-2; TRBD1 might be the D (5 bases). V was shortened by 4 bases and J by 4 bases, with 16 bases between the two germline ends. The CDR3 extends over 15 amino acids. Germline assignment: CDR1 SGHVS and CDR2 FQNEAQ. CDR3: CASSSLGVRVYGYTF. CDR3 nucleotides: TGTGCCAGCAGCTCCCTGGGCGTCAGGGTCTATGGCTACACCTTC.

The V and J genes are TRBV7-2 and TRBJ1-2; TRBD1 is a possible D gene (5 bases). The ends were cut back, 3 bases at V and 8 bases at J, with 10 bases in the middle. This CDR3 comprises 12 residues. Looked up from germline, CDR1 is SGHTA and CDR2 is FQGNSA. The CDR3, as DNA: TGTGCCAGCAGCTTTCGGGGCGGGGGCTACACCTTC. Translation: CASSFRGGGYTF.

There are a few counts of this clone. V is TRBV29-1 and J is TRBJ2-7, with no clear D. V was cut by 4 bases and J by 10 bases, with 14 bases left in between. The CDR3 consists of 11 residues. Germline CDR1 reads SQVTM; CDR2 reads ANQGSEA. The CDR3 nucleotides are TGCAGCGTTGCCTGGACCTCAGATCAGTACTTC. Translation gives CSVAWTSDQYF.

Only one count was recorded for this clone. The chain joins TRBV9 to TRBJ1-2; perhaps TRBD1 as D (6 bases). The V end was cut by 2 bases, the J end by 2 bases, with 13 bases between. The CDR3 contains 15 residues. Germline V gene sequence: CDR1 SGDLS, CDR2 YYNGEE. CDR3 sequence (DNA): TGTGCCAGCAGCGTTCGGGGGCAGGGGAACTATGGCTACACCTTC. It translates to CASSVRGQGNYGYTF.

With regard to this clone: The sample holds other DNA sequences that translate to the same CDR3. The chain joins TRBV18 to TRBJ1-5; D uncertain. This CDR3 is 14 amino acids long. CDR1 and CDR2 (germline): KGHSH, LQKENI. Trimming removed 2 bases from V and 1 base from J, with 6 bases in between. CDR3 protein: CASSPSDSNQPQHF. The CDR3 DNA is TGTGCCAGCTCACCAAGCGACAGCAATCAGCCCCAGCATTTT.

This chain links TRBV9 with TRBJ2-5, with 7 bases fitting TRBD1. The CDR3 totals 14 residues. Per germline, CDR1 SGDLS and CDR2 YYNGEE. V gave up 4 bases and J gave up 4 bases; unmatched junction bases: 7. In DNA, the CDR3 is TGTGCCAGCAGCTTCCGACAGGGTGCAGAGACCCAGTACTTC. It encodes CASSFRQGAETQYF.

The chain uses TRBV18 and TRBJ2-5, with 9 bases aligning to TRBD1. The germline gives CDR1 KGHSH, CDR2 LQKENI. Germline trimming cut 2 bases from V and 3 bases from J; bases unmatched to any gene: 4. The CDR3 is 15 residues long. The DNA of the CDR3 is TGTGCCAGCTCACCAAGACAGGGGGTGGAAGAGACCCAGTACTTC. Its translation: CASSPRQGVEETQYF.

This chain joins TRBV7-2 and TRBJ2-5; a possible D gene is TRBD1 (6 bases). The germline V and J ends were trimmed by 3 bases and 2 bases, with 7 bases remaining between them. Germline V gene sequence: CDR1 SGHTA, CDR2 FQGNSA. CDR3 size: 13 residues. DNA of the CDR3: TGTGCCAGCAGCTTGGGACATCAAGAGACCCAGTACTTC. Protein: CASSLGHQETQYF. The full variable domain, rest sourced from reference TRBV7-2 and TRBJ2-5, is GAGVSQSPSNKVTEKGKDVELRCDPISGHTALYWYRQSLGQGLEFLIYFQGNSAPDKSGLPSDRFSAERTGGSVSTLTIQRTQQEDSAVYLCASSLGHQETQYFGPGTRLLVL.